Listed here are 23 T cell receptor beta chains from one sample, sequenced in a study of blood T cell repertoires in COVID-19. Only in-frame clones appear in the TCRdb table, and some are missing; sequencing was by immunoSEQ multiplex PCR. Of 350,000 to 400,000 clones detected, more than 75% appear once; the ten largest clones hold 0.95% to 1%. The source material was PBMCs or T cells enriched from blood (not recorded which). All receptors derive from a woman aged 25-40 years with acute COVID-19.

The chain is built from TRBV6-2 or TRBV6-3 and TRBJ2-7; 10 bases agree with TRBD1. CDR1 and CDR2 (germline): MNHEY, SVGEGT. Germline trimming cut 3 bases from V and 2 bases from J; bases unmatched to any gene: 10. This CDR3 is built from 17 residues. CDR3 amino acids: CASSYDWTGGSPYEQYF. CDR3 nucleotide sequence: TGTGCCAGCAGTTATGACTGGACAGGGGGGTCTCCCTACGAGCAGTACTTC.

This chain joins TRBV11-2 and TRBJ1-2, with 10 bases matching TRBD1. The V gene's germline CDR1 is SGHAT and CDR2 FQNNGV. J gave up 3 bases and V 5 bases, and 12 bases lay outside the gene matches. This CDR3 is built from 17 residues. The CDR3: CASSTSGQGHLDYGYTF. CDR3 in DNA: TGTGCCAGCAGCACCTCGGGACAGGGGCATTTGGACTATGGCTACACCTTC.

The chain links TRBV3-1 (or the pseudogene TRBV3-2) to TRBJ1-6; no reliable D call. The V gene's germline CDR1 is LGHDT and CDR2 YNNKEL (reference sequence). This CDR3 contains 16 residues. Trimming took 0 bases from V and 4 from J, leaving 10 bases between them. The CDR3 reads CASSQDLEPYNSPLHF. DNA of the CDR3: TGTGCCAGCAGCCAAGATTTAGAGCCTTATAATTCACCCCTCCACTTT.

V gene TRBV6-4 combines with J gene TRBJ2-2; D unclear. The CDR3 runs to 13 residues. V gave up 6 bases and J gave up 6 bases, with 11 bases separating them. Looked up from germline, CDR1 is MRHNA and CDR2 is SNTAGT. The CDR3 DNA is TGTGCCAGCAGCGCGCTCCCCGCCGGGGAGCTGTTTTTT. Translated: CASSALPAGELFF.

The V call is TRBV27, the J call TRBJ1-5; D not resolved. Germline CDR1 is MNHEY and CDR2 is SMNVEV (reference sequence). This CDR3 spans 13 amino acids. Trimming cost V 6 bases and J 0 bases, with 6 bases left between them. CDR3 sequence (DNA): TGTGCCAGCAGAATTAATAGCAATCAGCCCCAGCATTTT. This translates into CASRINSNQPQHF.

The gene calls are TRBV24-1 and TRBJ2-2; TRBD1 matches 8 bases. The germline V gene encodes CDR1 KGHDR and CDR2 SFDVKD. The CDR3 length is 18 residues. Losses at the gene ends were 7 bases for V and 3 bases for J; bases not matched to a gene: 15. CDR3 residues: CATSTIPPGQVHTGELFF. Written as DNA, the CDR3 is TGTGCCACCAGCACCATTCCTCCGGGACAGGTTCACACCGGGGAGCTGTTTTTT.

The chain has TRBV24-1 and TRBJ1-2; tentative D call: TRBD1 (6 bases). The germline V gene encodes CDR1 KGHDR and CDR2 SFDVKD. There are 15 residues in the CDR3. Trimming stripped 2 bases from V and 4 bases from J, with 13 bases between. The CDR3 region is CATSDWGRGSYGYTF. In DNA form, the CDR3 reads TGTGCCACCAGTGATTGGGGCAGGGGTTCCTATGGCTACACCTTC.

The chain employs TRBV12-3 or TRBV12-4 and TRBJ1-5, with 8 bases matching TRBD1. V was pared by 6 bases and J by 7 bases, with 5 bases of the junction left unmatched. CDR3 length: 13 residues. This chain's CDR3 is CASRGQGGQPQHF. The CDR3 DNA is TGTGCCAGCAGAGGACAGGGCGGCCAGCCCCAGCATTTT.

The chain employs TRBV29-1 and TRBJ1-1; D uncertain. Trimming removed 5 bases from V and 1 base from J, with 14 bases in between. This CDR3 has 14 amino acids. CDR1 and CDR2 from the germline V gene are SQVTM and ANQGSEA. Written as DNA, the CDR3 is TGCAGCGTTTGGACGCCGAGGGCGAACACTGAAGCTTTCTTT. It is translated as CSVWTPRANTEAFF.

The V and J genes are TRBV6-2 or TRBV6-3 and TRBJ1-6, with 7 bases identical to TRBD1. Looked up from germline, CDR1 is MNHEY and CDR2 is SVGEGT. This CDR3 contains 15 residues. Unmatched junction bases numbered 7, after V lost 5 bases and J lost 6 bases. The CDR3 loop reads CASSSRTGLNSPLHF. CDR3 nucleotides: TGTGCCAGCAGTAGCCGGACAGGTCTTAATTCACCCCTCCACTTT.

This sequence joins TRBV27 and TRBJ1-1; 7 nucleotides line up with TRBD1. The CDR3 is 14 amino acids. Germline assignment: CDR1 MNHEY and CDR2 SMNVEV (reference sequence). Losses at the gene ends were 6 bases for V and 3 bases for J; bases not matched to a gene: 7. DNA for the CDR3: TGTGCCAGCAGGCTACAGGGGTCGTACACTGAAGCTTTCTTT. Translating it yields CASRLQGSYTEAFF.

This sequence joins TRBV3-1 (or the pseudogene TRBV3-2) and TRBJ1-2; D unclear. Between the trimmed V and J ends, which lost 1 base and 7 bases, there was a span of 10 bases. The CDR3 extends over 13 amino acids. Germline assignment: CDR1 LGHDT and CDR2 YNNKEL (reference sequence). In nucleotides, the CDR3 is TGTGCCAGCAGCCAAGGTGGGCTTTCTGGCTACACCTTC. Translated: CASSQGGLSGYTF.

The chain carries TRBV24-1 and TRBJ2-7; 7 nucleotides line up with TRBD1. This CDR3 is built from 15 residues. The germline gives CDR1 KGHDR, CDR2 SFDVKD. V shed 4 bases, J shed 3 bases, and the junction held 8 bases outside the gene matches. The DNA for the CDR3 is TGTGCCACCAGTGACACCCAGGGGGACCACTACGAGCAGTACTTC. The encoded protein is CATSDTQGDHYEQYF.

The J gene is TRBJ2-2, the V gene TRBV6-5, with D possibly TRBD1 on 5 matching bases. The V end was cut by 7 bases, the J end by 4 bases, with 13 bases between. In germline, CDR1 is MNHEY, CDR2 SVGAGI. The CDR3 sequence is 14 residues long. Here the CDR3 reads CASTLNRGTGELFF. The CDR3 DNA reads TGTGCCAGCACCTTAAATAGGGGCACCGGGGAGCTGTTTTTT.

This sequence joins TRBV10-2 and TRBJ2-2; perhaps TRBD2 as D (5 bases). This CDR3 region has 16 residues. Germline V gives CDR1 WSHSY, CDR2 SAAADI. V was shortened by 3 bases and J by 0 bases, with 11 bases between the two germline ends. The CDR3 DNA reads as TGCGCCAGCAGTGATCTGACTACCTCGAACACCGGGGAGCTGTTTTTT. It encodes CASSDLTTSNTGELFF.

The chain has TRBV5-3 and TRBJ2-7; 8 bases align to TRBD2. TRBV5-3 is recorded as an ORF, its role being uncertain. J gave up 3 bases and V 4 bases, and 6 bases lay outside the gene matches. This CDR3 has 14 residues. The CDR3 DNA sequence: TGTGCCAGAAGCCCCCTAGCGGGCCTCTACGAGCAGTACTTC. It encodes CARSPLAGLYEQYF.

The rearrangement joins TRBV5-6 to TRBJ2-7; 7 nucleotides match TRBD1. The germline gives CDR1 SGHDT, CDR2 YYEEEE. Trimming removed 4 bases from V and 3 bases from J; junction bases left unmatched: 10. The CDR3 sequence is 15 residues long. The CDR3 DNA follows: TGTGCCAGCAGCCATTCCACCAGGGGGTTCTACGAGCAGTACTTC. It is translated as CASSHSTRGFYEQYF. The complete variable domain, with remaining parts taken from reference TRBV5-6 and TRBJ2-7, reads DAGVTQSPTHLIKTRGQQVTLRCSPKSGHDTVSWYQQALGQGPQFIFQYYEEEERQRGNFPDRFSGHQFPNYSSELNVNALLLGDSALYLCASSHSTRGFYEQYFGPGTRLTVT.

This chain uses TRBV4-1 with TRBJ1-1; D is uncertain. V was shortened by 0 bases and J by 0 bases, with 8 bases between the two germline ends. Germline CDR1 MGHRA, CDR2 YSYEKL. This CDR3 spans 15 amino acids. CDR3 region: CASSQESGVNTEAFF. The CDR3, as DNA: TGCGCCAGCAGCCAAGAGTCGGGAGTGAACACTGAAGCTTTCTTT.

The rearrangement links TRBV6-4 to TRBJ2-3; 7 bases are a match to TRBD2. CDR3 length equals 15 residues. The J segment lost 2 bases and the V segment lost 5 bases, leaving 7 bases of the junction unmatched. The germline V gene has CDR1 MRHNA and CDR2 SNTAGT. Here the CDR3 DNA reads TGTGCCAGCAGTCCCGGGACTACCGACACAGATACGCAGTATTTT. Translating it yields CASSPGTTDTDTQYF.

The chain is built from TRBV3-1 (or the pseudogene TRBV3-2) and TRBJ1-5; unclear D gene. V was pared by 3 bases and J by 5 bases, with 5 bases between. The length of the CDR3 is 12 residues. Looked up from germline, CDR1 is LGHDT and CDR2 is YNNKEL (reference sequence). CDR3 in amino acids: CASSHGDQPQHF. CDR3 in DNA: TGTGCCAGCAGCCACGGGGATCAGCCCCAGCATTTT.

This clone was detected only a few times. The rearrangement joins TRBV10-2 to TRBJ2-7, with 10 bases that match TRBD2. Germline V lookup: CDR1 WSHSY, CDR2 SAAADI. The CDR3 consists of 15 residues. V dropped 6 bases and J dropped 0; count of bases not matched to a gene: 5. CDR3 sequence reads: CASSILAGDSYEQYF. CDR3 sequence (DNA): TGCGCCAGCAGCATTCTAGCGGGGGACTCCTACGAGCAGTACTTC.

The rearrangement joins TRBV2 to TRBJ2-7; 9 nucleotides align to TRBD1. Losses at the gene ends were 5 bases for V and 4 bases for J; bases not matched to a gene: 6. Looked up from germline, CDR1 is SNHLY and CDR2 is FYNNEI. CDR3 size: 14 residues. CDR3 loop: CASSPGQGSYEQYF. The DNA for the CDR3 is TGTGCCAGCAGTCCCGGACAGGGGAGTTACGAGCAGTACTTC.

The chain employs TRBV4-3 and TRBJ2-1; 7 nucleotides match TRBD2. This CDR3 comprises 14 residues. The J segment lost 3 bases and the V segment lost 1 base, leaving 0 bases of the junction unmatched. Germline CDR1 and CDR2: LGHNA and YSLEER. CDR3 nucleotides: TGCGCCAGCAGCCAAGCGGGGGGCTACAATGAGCAGTTCTTC. This gives the protein CASSQAGGYNEQFF.